The clone carrying this T cell receptor (beta chain) was seen once. TCRdb's table, derived via immunoSEQ multiplex PCR, lists solely in-frame clones and lacks some. The sample contains about 130,000 clones, 80% to 95% of which appear only once. This specimen belongs to a study of control samples from healthy donors and cancer patients. The length of the CDR3 is 15 residues. Germline V gene data show CDR1 as LGHDT and CDR2 as YNNKEL (reference sequence). Between the trimmed V and J ends, which lost 2 bases and 0 bases, there was a span of 7 bases. The rearrangement joins TRBV3-1 (or the pseudogene TRBV3-2) to TRBJ2-2; D gene unclear. The sample was blood. The origin of this receptor is a man between 40 and 49 years old in good health. CDR3 DNA: TGTGCCAGCAGCCAACTGGGCCCGAACACCGGGGAGCTGTTTTTT. Amino acid sequence: CASSQLGPNTGELFF.